This TCR beta chain was retrieved from a study of T-cell memory formation after mild COVID-19. Of note for this clonotype: Its specificity is not known.

Study observations and caveats: There was a balanced CD4/CD8 profile in clones contracting day 15 to 85, and later expanders leaned CD4+. In second-wave clones peaking day 37, SARS-CoV-2 specificity remained unconfirmed.

Using constant-segment primers, 5'RACE produced TCR alpha and TCR beta cDNA libraries carrying sample barcodes and UMIs. TCRdb analysed the 5' RACE reads with MiXCR anew, one entry per CDR3 protein. The data show 65,000 to 90,000 distinct CDR3 sequences, approximately 15% seen once. Looked up from germline, CDR1 is LGHNA and CDR2 is YSLEER. Trimming removed 0 bases at V and 1 base at J, with 9 bases between. The CDR3 consists of 15 residues. The source of this sequence is an adult woman who had mild COVID-19 (a few samples of this study predate the infection). Cell type and time point are not known. Sequencing input: PBMCs or a T cell subset sorted from them (not recorded which). The rearrangement uses TRBV4-3 and TRBJ2-5, with D tentatively TRBD1 or TRBD2 (5 bases each). The CDR3, as DNA: TGCGCCAGCAGCCAAGAGCGAGGGGTCCAAGAGACCCAGTACTTC. This codes for CASSQERGVQETQYF.